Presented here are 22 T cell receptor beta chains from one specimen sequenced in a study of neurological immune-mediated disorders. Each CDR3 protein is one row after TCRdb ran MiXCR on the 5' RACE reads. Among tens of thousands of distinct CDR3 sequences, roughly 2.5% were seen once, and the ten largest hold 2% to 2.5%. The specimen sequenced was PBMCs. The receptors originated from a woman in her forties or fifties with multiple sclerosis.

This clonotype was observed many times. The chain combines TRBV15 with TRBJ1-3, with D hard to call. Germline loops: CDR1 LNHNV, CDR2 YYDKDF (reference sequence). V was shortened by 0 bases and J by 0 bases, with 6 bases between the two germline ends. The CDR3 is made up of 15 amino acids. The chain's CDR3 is CATSREAGSGNTIYF. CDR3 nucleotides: TGTGCCACCAGCAGAGAGGCGGGCTCTGGAAACACCATATATTTT.

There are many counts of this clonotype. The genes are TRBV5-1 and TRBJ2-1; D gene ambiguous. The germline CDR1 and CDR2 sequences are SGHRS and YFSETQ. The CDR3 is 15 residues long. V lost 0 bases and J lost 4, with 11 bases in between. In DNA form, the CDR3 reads TGCGCCAGCAGCTTGGAAGGGTTTTCATACAATGAGCAGTTCTTC. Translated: CASSLEGFSYNEQFF.

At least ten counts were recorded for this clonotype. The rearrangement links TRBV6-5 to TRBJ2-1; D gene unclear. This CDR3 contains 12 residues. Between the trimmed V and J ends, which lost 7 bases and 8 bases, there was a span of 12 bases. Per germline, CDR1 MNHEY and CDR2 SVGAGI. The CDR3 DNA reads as TGTGCCAGCATCGCACCGGGCGATGAGCAGTTCTTC. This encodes CASIAPGDEQFF.

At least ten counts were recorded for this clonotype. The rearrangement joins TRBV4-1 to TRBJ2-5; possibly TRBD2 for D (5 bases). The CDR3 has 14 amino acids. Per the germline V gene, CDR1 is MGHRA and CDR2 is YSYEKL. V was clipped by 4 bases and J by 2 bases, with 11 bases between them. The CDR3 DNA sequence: TGCGCCAGCAGCCGAGGACTTGTTCAAGAGACCCAGTACTTC. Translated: CASSRGLVQETQYF.

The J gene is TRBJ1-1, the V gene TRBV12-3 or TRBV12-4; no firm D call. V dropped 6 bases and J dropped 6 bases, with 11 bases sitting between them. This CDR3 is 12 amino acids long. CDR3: CASRDLLSEAFF. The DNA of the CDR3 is TGTGCCAGCAGAGACCTTTTATCTGAAGCTTTCTTT.

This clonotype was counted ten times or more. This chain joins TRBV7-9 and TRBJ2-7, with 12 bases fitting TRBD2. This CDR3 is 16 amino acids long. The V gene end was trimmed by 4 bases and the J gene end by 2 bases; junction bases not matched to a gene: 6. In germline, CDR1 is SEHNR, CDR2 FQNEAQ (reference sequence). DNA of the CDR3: TGTGCCAGCAGCTCTAGCGGGACTAGCGGGCCCTACGAGCAGTACTTC. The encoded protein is CASSSSGTSGPYEQYF.

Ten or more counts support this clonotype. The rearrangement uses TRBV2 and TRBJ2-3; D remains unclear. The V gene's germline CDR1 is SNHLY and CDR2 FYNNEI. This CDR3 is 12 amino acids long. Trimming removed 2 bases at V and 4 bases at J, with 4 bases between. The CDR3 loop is CASSETADTQYF. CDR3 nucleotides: TGTGCCAGCAGTGAAACCGCAGATACGCAGTATTTT.

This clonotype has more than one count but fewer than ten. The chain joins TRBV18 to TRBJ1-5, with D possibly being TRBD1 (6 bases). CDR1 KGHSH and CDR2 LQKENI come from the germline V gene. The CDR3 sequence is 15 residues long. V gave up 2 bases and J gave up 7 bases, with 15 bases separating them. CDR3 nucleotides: TGTGCCAGCTCACCATCCTCGGGGGCTGGGCAGCCCCAGCATTTT. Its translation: CASSPSSGAGQPQHF.

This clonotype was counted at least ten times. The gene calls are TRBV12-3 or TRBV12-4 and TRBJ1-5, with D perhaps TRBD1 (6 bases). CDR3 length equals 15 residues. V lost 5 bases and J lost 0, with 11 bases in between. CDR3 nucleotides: TGTGCCAGCAGTCCAACAGGGAGTAGCAATCAGCCCCAGCATTTT. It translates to CASSPTGSSNQPQHF.

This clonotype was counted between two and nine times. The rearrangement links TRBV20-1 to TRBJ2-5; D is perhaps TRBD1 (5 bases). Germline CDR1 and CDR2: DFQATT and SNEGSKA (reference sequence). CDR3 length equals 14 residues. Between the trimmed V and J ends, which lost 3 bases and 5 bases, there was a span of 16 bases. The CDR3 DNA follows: TGCAGTGCTAGGGAAGGGGCCAAGTGGGAGACCCAGTACTTC. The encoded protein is CSAREGAKWETQYF.

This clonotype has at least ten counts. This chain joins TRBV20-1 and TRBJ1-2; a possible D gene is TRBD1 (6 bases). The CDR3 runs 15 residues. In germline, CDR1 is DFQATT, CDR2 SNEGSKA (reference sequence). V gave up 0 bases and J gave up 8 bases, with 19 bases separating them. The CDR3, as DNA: TGCAGTGCTAGAGATGAGGCAGGGGACTGGTGGGGCTACACCTTC. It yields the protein CSARDEAGDWWGYTF.

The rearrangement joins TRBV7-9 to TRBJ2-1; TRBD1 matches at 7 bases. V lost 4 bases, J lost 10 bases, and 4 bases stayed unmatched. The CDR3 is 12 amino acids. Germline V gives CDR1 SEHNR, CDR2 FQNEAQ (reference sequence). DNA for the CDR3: TGTGCCAGCAGCTCCGACAGGGAGGAGCAGTTCTTC. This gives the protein CASSSDREEQFF.

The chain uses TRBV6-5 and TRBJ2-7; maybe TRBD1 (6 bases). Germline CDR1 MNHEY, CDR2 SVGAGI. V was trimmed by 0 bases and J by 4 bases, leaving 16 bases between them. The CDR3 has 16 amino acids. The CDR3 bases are TGTGCCAGCAGTTACTCGAGATCGGGCAGGGGATACGAGCAGTACTTC. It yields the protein CASSYSRSGRGYEQYF.

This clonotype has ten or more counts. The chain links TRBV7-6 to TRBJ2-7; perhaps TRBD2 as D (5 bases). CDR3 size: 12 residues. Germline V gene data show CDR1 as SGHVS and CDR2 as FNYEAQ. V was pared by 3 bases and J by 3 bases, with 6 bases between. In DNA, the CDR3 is TGTGCCAGCAGCTTGGGAGACTACGAGCAGTACTTC. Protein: CASSLGDYEQYF.

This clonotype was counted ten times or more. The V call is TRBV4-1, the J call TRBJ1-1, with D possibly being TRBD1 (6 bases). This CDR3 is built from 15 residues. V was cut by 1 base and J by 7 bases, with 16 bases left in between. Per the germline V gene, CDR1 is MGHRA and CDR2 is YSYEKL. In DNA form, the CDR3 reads TGCGCCAGCAGCCAAGTTCTTACAGGGTTTGATGAAGCTTTCTTT. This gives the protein CASSQVLTGFDEAFF.

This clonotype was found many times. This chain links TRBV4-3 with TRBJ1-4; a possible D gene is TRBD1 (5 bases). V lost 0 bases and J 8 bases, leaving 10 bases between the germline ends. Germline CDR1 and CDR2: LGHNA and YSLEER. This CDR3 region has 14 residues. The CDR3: CASSQDRGGEKLFF. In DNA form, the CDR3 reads TGCGCCAGCAGCCAAGATAGGGGCGGGGAAAAACTGTTTTTT.

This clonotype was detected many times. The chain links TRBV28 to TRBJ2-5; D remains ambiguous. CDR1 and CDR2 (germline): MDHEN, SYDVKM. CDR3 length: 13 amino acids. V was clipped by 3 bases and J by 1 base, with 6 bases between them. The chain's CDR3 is CASSFDRQETQYF. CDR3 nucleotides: TGTGCCAGCAGTTTCGATCGCCAAGAGACCCAGTACTTC.

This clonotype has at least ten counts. This chain's CDR3 is CSAKGGSGANVLTF. CDR3 bases: TGCAGCGCCAAGGGGGGCTCTGGGGCCAACGTCCTGACTTTC. The rearrangement uses TRBV29-1 and TRBJ2-6; TRBD1 or TRBD2 may be the D gene (6 bases each). CDR3 length: 14 amino acids. Germline V gene lookup returns CDR1 SQVTM and CDR2 ANQGSEA. The V gene lost 7 bases and the J gene lost 0 bases, with 10 bases spanning the gap.

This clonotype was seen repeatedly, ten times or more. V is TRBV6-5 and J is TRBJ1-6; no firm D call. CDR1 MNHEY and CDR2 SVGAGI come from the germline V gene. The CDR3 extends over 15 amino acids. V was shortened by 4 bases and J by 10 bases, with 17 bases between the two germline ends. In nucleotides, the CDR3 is TGTGCCAGCAGTTTAGGGCTACCCGATAGGTCACCCCTCCACTTT. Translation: CASSLGLPDRSPLHF.

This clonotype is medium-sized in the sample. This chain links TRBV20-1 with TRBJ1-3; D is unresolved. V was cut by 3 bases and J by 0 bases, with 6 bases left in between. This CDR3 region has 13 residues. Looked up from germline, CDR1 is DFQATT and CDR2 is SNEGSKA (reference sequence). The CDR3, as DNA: TGCAGTGCTAGTAGATTCTCTGGAAACACCATATATTTT. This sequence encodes CSASRFSGNTIYF.

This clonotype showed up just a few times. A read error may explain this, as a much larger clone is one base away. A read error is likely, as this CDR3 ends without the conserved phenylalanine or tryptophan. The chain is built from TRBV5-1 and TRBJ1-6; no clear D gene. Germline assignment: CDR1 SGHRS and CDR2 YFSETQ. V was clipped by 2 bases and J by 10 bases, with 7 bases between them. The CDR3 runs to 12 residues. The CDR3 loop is CASSFLGSPLHC. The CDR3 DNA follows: TGCGCCAGCAGCTTCCTAGGATCACCCCTCCACTGT.

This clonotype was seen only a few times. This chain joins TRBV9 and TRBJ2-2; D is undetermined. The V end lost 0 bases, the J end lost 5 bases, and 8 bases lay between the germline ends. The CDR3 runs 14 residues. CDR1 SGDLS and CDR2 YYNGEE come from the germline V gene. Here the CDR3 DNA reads TGTGCCAGCAGCGTAGGAGACTCGACCGGGGAGCTGTTTTTT. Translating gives CASSVGDSTGELFF.